The next 28 T cell receptor beta chains were all read from a single sample in a study of cytomegalovirus exposure and HLA in healthy donors. PCR used 60 Vbeta primers and 13 Jbeta primers. Clones were read by immunoSEQ multiplex PCR, and TCRdb kept only the in-frame ones, dropping some. The data show 130,000 to 150,000 clones, 70% to 80% seen once. The sequencing sample was made of PBMCs. The receptors come from a woman between 18 and 30 years old in good health and CMV-seropositive.

The chain employs TRBV27 and TRBJ2-2, with 7 bases aligning to TRBD1. The germline V gene has CDR1 MNHEY and CDR2 SMNVEV (reference sequence). V trimming: 5 bases; J trimming: 5 bases; junction bases outside the gene matches: 2. This CDR3 contains 13 residues. The chain's CDR3 is CASSTGETGELFF. In DNA form, the CDR3 reads TGTGCCAGCAGTACAGGGGAAACCGGGGAGCTGTTTTTT.

This sequence joins TRBV28 and TRBJ2-7, with D possibly matching TRBD2 (5 bases). The CDR3 is made up of 12 amino acids. Per the germline V gene, CDR1 is MDHEN and CDR2 is SYDVKM. V shed 3 bases and J shed 8 bases, with 11 bases lying between them. The CDR3 nucleotides read TGTGCCAGCAGTTTGAGGGTAGGGCAGCAGTACTTC. It specifies CASSLRVGQQYF.

The sample holds a few counts of this clone. The CDR3 DNA is TGTGCCAGCAAGGGAAGGGGCAGGAGCACTGAAGCTTTCTTT. Translated: CASKGRGRSTEAFF. The chain carries TRBV6-5 and TRBJ1-1, with D tentatively TRBD1 (5 bases). Germline CDR1 and CDR2: MNHEY and SVGAGI. This CDR3 region has 14 residues. Trimming took off 7 bases at V and 4 bases at J, with 16 bases between the two ends.

In its sample, this clone was seen once. V and J are TRBV5-1 and TRBJ2-2, with 8 positions matching TRBD1. V was pared by 4 bases and J by 4 bases, with 6 bases of the junction left unmatched. This CDR3 has 15 residues. Germline CDR1 SGHRS, CDR2 YFSETQ. Here the CDR3 DNA reads TGCGCCAGCAGCGGCCAGACAGGGGCCACCGGGGAGCTGTTTTTT. Translating gives CASSGQTGATGELFF.

V and J are TRBV28 and TRBJ1-5, with D perhaps matching TRBD1 (5 bases). The CDR3 covers 14 residues. Germline V gives CDR1 MDHEN, CDR2 SYDVKM. V dropped 3 bases and J dropped 4 bases, with 10 bases sitting between them. In DNA form, the CDR3 reads TGTGCCAGCAGTTTTCTCTCAGGGAATCAGCCCCAGCATTTT. Protein: CASSFLSGNQPQHF.

The chain has TRBV6-5 and TRBJ1-5; 11 bases line up with TRBD1. This CDR3 has 15 residues. CDR1 is MNHEY, CDR2 SVGAGI, per germline. With 5 bases clipped from V and 4 bases from J, the junction kept 4 bases outside the gene matches. The CDR3 region has the DNA TGTGCCAGCAGTAATGGACAGGGGGCAAATCAGCCCCAGCATTTT. Its protein product is CASSNGQGANQPQHF.

The count of this clone is one. The V and J genes are TRBV6-1 and TRBJ1-2, with a tentative D call TRBD1 (6 bases). This CDR3 region has 14 residues. Trimming cost V 6 bases and J 8 bases, with 19 bases left between them. In germline, CDR1 is MNHNS, CDR2 SASEGT. The CDR3 DNA follows: TGTGCCAGCAGAGACAAGACAGGTCTGACGGGCTACACCTTC. Translated, it gives CASRDKTGLTGYTF.

J is TRBJ1-5 and V is TRBV5-1, with D tentatively TRBD1 (6 bases). Trimming removed 0 bases at V and 4 bases at J, with 11 bases between. The germline V gene encodes CDR1 SGHRS and CDR2 YFSETQ. The length of the CDR3 is 15 residues. The CDR3 DNA reads as TGCGCCAGCAGCTTGGCAGGGGCCCGAAATCAGCCCCAGCATTTT. It encodes CASSLAGARNQPQHF.

V gene TRBV7-9 combines with J gene TRBJ2-5; TRBD1 matches 9 bases. There are 18 residues in the CDR3. The V segment lost 2 bases and the J segment 7 bases; nucleotides outside the gene matches: 17. From germline, CDR1 is SEHNR and CDR2 FQNEAQ (reference sequence). The chain's CDR3 is CASSLTTGGREFVRTQYF. The CDR3, as DNA: TGTGCCAGCAGCTTAACAACAGGGGGCCGGGAGTTTGTTAGGACCCAGTACTTC.

V usage is TRBV5-1 and J usage is TRBJ2-7; D gene uncertain. Per germline, CDR1 SGHRS and CDR2 YFSETQ. The V end lost 2 bases, the J end lost 2 bases, and 11 bases lay between the germline ends. CDR3 length equals 14 residues. The DNA for the CDR3 is TGCGCCAGCAGCTTTGACATGAGCCCCTACGAGCAGTACTTC. It encodes CASSFDMSPYEQYF.

The chain has TRBV4-1 and TRBJ2-3; D is undetermined. The CDR3 consists of 15 residues. Trimming shortened V by 1 base and J by 5 bases, and 13 bases separated the two germline ends. Germline values: CDR1 MGHRA, CDR2 YSYEKL. The CDR3 bases are TGCGCCAGCAGCCAAGTTGGTTTGGCTTTAGATACGCAGTATTTT. Residues: CASSQVGLALDTQYF.

The rearrangement joins TRBV5-1 to TRBJ1-4, with D uncertain. CDR1 and CDR2 (germline): SGHRS, YFSETQ. There are 16 residues in the CDR3. V gave up 0 bases and J gave up 6 bases, with 15 bases separating them. CDR3 nucleotides: TGCGCCAGCAGCTTGGGGGTCGGGGTGACGGATGAAAAACTGTTTTTT. This codes for CASSLGVGVTDEKLFF.

V and J are TRBV5-1 and TRBJ2-5; 12 bases fit TRBD1. V shed 0 bases, J shed 2 bases, and the junction held 2 bases outside the gene matches. The length of the CDR3 is 16 residues. Looked up from germline, CDR1 is SGHRS and CDR2 is YFSETQ. CDR3 bases: TGCGCCAGCAGCTTGGAGGGACAGGGGGCTCAAGAGACCCAGTACTTC. Residues: CASSLEGQGAQETQYF.

The V call is TRBV5-4, the J call TRBJ1-1; a weak D match, TRBD1 (5 bases). This CDR3 is 13 amino acids long. Germline V gene data show CDR1 as SGHNT and CDR2 as YYREEE (reference sequence). V was cut by 0 bases and J by 3 bases, with 6 bases left in between. The CDR3 sequence is CASSLVQDTEAFF. The CDR3, as DNA: TGTGCCAGCAGCTTGGTACAGGACACTGAAGCTTTCTTT.

This clone was detected once. The chain has TRBV19 and TRBJ2-2; no firm D call. Germline V CDR1 and CDR2: LNHDA, SQIVND (reference sequence). Trimming cost V 5 bases and J 4 bases, with 20 bases left between them. The CDR3 has 17 residues. In nucleotides, the CDR3 is TGTGCCAGTAGTTCCCAAATCGACATTTCCCCCACCGGGGAGCTGTTTTTT. Encoded protein: CASSSQIDISPTGELFF.

The chain is built from TRBV19 and TRBJ2-2; TRBD2 matches 7 bases. The CDR3 sequence is 15 residues long. Germline V CDR1 and CDR2: LNHDA, SQIVND (reference sequence). V was clipped by 3 bases and J by 4 bases; unmatched bases: 5. The CDR3 coding sequence is TGTGCCAGTAGTATTTTGGCTAGCGGCACCGGGGAGCTGTTTTTT. Its protein is CASSILASGTGELFF.

CDR3 in DNA: TGCGCCAGCAGCCACTTCTCGGGACAGGGGGGCGAGCAGTACTTC. Protein: CASSHFSGQGGEQYF. The chain uses TRBV4-1 and TRBJ2-7; TRBD1 matches at 11 bases. The CDR3 length is 15 residues. V lost 3 bases, J lost 6 bases, and 7 bases stayed unmatched. CDR1 is MGHRA and CDR2 is YSYEKL in the germline V gene.

The chain couples TRBV6-5 to TRBJ2-2, with D perhaps TRBD1 (5 bases). Germline CDR1 is MNHEY and CDR2 is SVGAGI. The CDR3 consists of 13 residues. V was pared by 5 bases and J by 7 bases, with 11 bases between. CDR3 sequence: CASSDQGIGELFF. The CDR3 DNA sequence: TGTGCCAGCAGTGATCAGGGTATCGGGGAGCTGTTTTTT.

The table lists this clone with a count of one. The gene calls are TRBV27 and TRBJ2-7; tentatively, D is TRBD1 (6 bases). The CDR3 sequence is 14 residues long. The germline CDR1 and CDR2 sequences are MNHEY and SMNVEV (reference sequence). The V gene lost 6 bases and the J gene lost 3 bases, with 15 bases spanning the gap. The CDR3 loop reads CASSTGTRSYEQYF. The CDR3, as DNA: TGTGCCAGCAGCACCGGGACAAGGAGCTACGAGCAGTACTTC.

The V gene is TRBV6-4, the J gene TRBJ1-2, with 7 positions matching TRBD1. The germline V gene has CDR1 MRHNA and CDR2 SNTAGT. V lost 8 bases and J lost 6; bases outside the gene matches: 18. The CDR3 runs to 16 residues. CDR3 DNA: TGTGCCAGCCCCCAGAGAGACAGGGCCCCGTCCAATGGCTACACCTTC. It specifies CASPQRDRAPSNGYTF.

This chain connects TRBV6-1 to TRBJ2-1; a possible D gene is TRBD1 (6 bases). The CDR3 totals 15 residues. V lost 5 bases and J lost 4, with 15 bases in between. CDR1 and CDR2 from the germline V gene are MNHNS and SASEGT. CDR3 loop: CASSPNPGHYNEQFF. The CDR3 DNA is TGTGCCAGCAGTCCGAATCCGGGACATTACAATGAGCAGTTCTTC.

The chain has TRBV13 and TRBJ1-2; 7 bases map to TRBD1. J was trimmed by 2 bases and V by 5 bases; bases with no gene match: 5. Germline CDR1 PRHDT, CDR2 FYEKMQ (reference sequence). The CDR3 totals 14 residues. CDR3 in amino acids: CASSLRQGNYGYTF. Here the CDR3 DNA reads TGTGCCAGCAGCCTCCGACAGGGCAACTATGGCTACACCTTC.

The chain links TRBV6-1 to TRBJ1-5; TRBD1 matches at 8 bases. The trim removed 1 base at V and 7 bases at J, leaving 6 bases unmatched. The CDR3 sequence is 15 residues long. The V gene's germline CDR1 is MNHNS and CDR2 SASEGT. This CDR3 is CASSEGAGGRQPQHF. As DNA, the CDR3 is TGTGCCAGCAGTGAAGGGGCAGGGGGCAGACAGCCCCAGCATTTT.

V is TRBV5-6 and J is TRBJ1-5; possible D gene TRBD1, 5 bases. The length of the CDR3 is 15 residues. V was cut by 3 bases and J by 0 bases, with 10 bases left in between. Germline CDR1 is SGHDT and CDR2 is YYEEEE. The CDR3 is CASSSGQYSNQPQHF. The CDR3 nucleotides read TGTGCCAGCAGCTCAGGACAATATAGCAATCAGCCCCAGCATTTT.

This clone was counted between two and nine times. The chain couples TRBV4-2 to TRBJ2-1; 9 bases agree with TRBD1. Germline CDR1 LGHNA, CDR2 YNFKEQ. With 0 bases clipped from V and 1 base from J, the junction kept 4 bases outside the gene matches. There are 17 residues in the CDR3. The CDR3 nucleotides read TGTGCCAGCAGCCAAGATCGGACAGGGGTTTCCTACAATGAGCAGTTCTTC. Protein: CASSQDRTGVSYNEQFF.

This chain connects TRBV7-8 to TRBJ1-4; TRBD1 agrees at 7 bases. The CDR3 is 17 residues long. Germline loops: CDR1 SGHVS, CDR2 FQNEAQ. The junction had 15 bases not matched to a gene; V was cut back by 5 bases and J by 6 bases. Written as DNA, the CDR3 is TGTGCCAGCAGCCGACCCGGGGGACAGATCAGGGATGAAAAACTGTTTTTT. It yields the protein CASSRPGGQIRDEKLFF.

The V and J genes are TRBV7-8 and TRBJ1-2; D remains unclear. The length of the CDR3 is 17 residues. Germline lookup yields CDR1 SGHVS and CDR2 FQNEAQ. Trimming left V 0 bases short and J 8 bases short, with 22 bases between. The CDR3 bases are TGTGCCAGCAGCTTAGCGGGCAGGACTACTTCCCCGGGGGGCTACACCTTC. It specifies CASSLAGRTTSPGGYTF.

This sequence joins TRBV30 and TRBJ1-2, with unresolved D. The CDR3 length is 15 residues. Germline V gene lookup returns CDR1 GTSNPN and CDR2 SVGIG (reference sequence). Trimming took 2 bases from V and 2 from J, leaving 15 bases between them. The DNA of the CDR3 is TGTGCCTGGAGTAACCCGGGGTGGAGGAACTATGGCTACACCTTC. Its protein is CAWSNPGWRNYGYTF.